Following are 30 T cell receptor beta chains from one sample sequenced in a study of blood T cell repertoires in COVID-19 (dated by TCRdb to 2018 to 2020). Library creation used the immunoSEQ multiplex PCR assay. TCRdb limited this immuneACCESS table to in-frame rearrangements with V and J called. A share of clones is missing; checked studies link under half to unresolved V genes, and the rest is unexplained. The sample contains some 350,000 clones, more than 75% of them found a single time. The top ten constitute over 6% of the sample. The material sequenced was peripheral blood. The receptor source for this set is a woman in her forties or fifties with COVID-19, enrolled during active disease.

V gene TRBV5-1 combines with J gene TRBJ2-1; 9 bases fit TRBD2. This CDR3 contains 15 residues. V lost 7 bases, J lost 8 bases, and 13 bases stayed unmatched. Germline-derived CDR1 and CDR2 are SGHRS and YFSETQ. The chain's CDR3 is CASRSAGGASDEQFF. The CDR3 DNA sequence: TGCGCCAGCCGCTCGGCGGGAGGGGCCTCCGATGAGCAGTTCTTC.

The chain uses TRBV5-1 and TRBJ1-2; a possible D gene is TRBD1 (6 bases). The V gene's germline CDR1 is SGHRS and CDR2 YFSETQ. The CDR3 is 12 amino acids. V was pared by 3 bases and J by 6 bases, with 9 bases between. CDR3 sequence reads: CASSSQGNGYTF. CDR3 nucleotide sequence: TGCGCCAGCAGCTCCCAGGGGAATGGCTACACCTTC.

V gene TRBV6-5 combines with J gene TRBJ2-7, with 9 bases lining up with TRBD1. After removal of 9 bases from V and 7 bases from J, the junction contained 7 bases not matched to a gene. CDR3 length: 12 residues. Germline CDR1 MNHEY, CDR2 SVGAGI. DNA for the CDR3: TGTGCCAGTACAAGGGACAGGGCGGAGCAGTACTTC. Residues: CASTRDRAEQYF.

The chain recombines TRBV2 with TRBJ1-4, with D tentatively TRBD1 (6 bases). Looked up from germline, CDR1 is SNHLY and CDR2 is FYNNEI. Trimming pared 9 bases from V and 5 bases from J, leaving 13 bases between. CDR3 length equals 13 residues. The CDR3 bases are TGTGCCAGGAATGGACAGACGAATGAAAAACTGTTTTTT. Encoded protein: CARNGQTNEKLFF.

The chain has TRBV28 and TRBJ2-1, with D tentatively TRBD1 (6 bases). The CDR3 contains 13 residues. Trimming took off 2 bases at V and 12 bases at J, with 14 bases between the two ends. Germline CDR1 and CDR2: MDHEN and SYDVKM. The CDR3 here is CASSLPSTGRQFF. The CDR3 DNA sequence: TGTGCCAGCAGTTTACCTAGCACAGGGCGGCAGTTCTTC.

Turning to this clone: The same CDR3 is also encoded by other DNA sequences in this sample. V gene TRBV2 combines with J gene TRBJ2-1; 8 bases are shared with TRBD1. This CDR3 has 14 amino acids. V lost 5 bases and J lost 3; bases outside the gene matches: 3. Per the germline V gene, CDR1 is SNHLY and CDR2 is FYNNEI. CDR3 DNA: TGTGCCAGCAGTCGGGACAGGCTCTACAATGAGCAGTTCTTC. Protein product: CASSRDRLYNEQFF.

The genes are TRBV5-1 and TRBJ2-7, with D tentatively TRBD1 (5 bases). The CDR3 is made up of 14 amino acids. From germline, CDR1 is SGHRS and CDR2 YFSETQ. Trimming took off 0 bases at V and 6 bases at J, with 13 bases between the two ends. The CDR3 region is CASSLARALSEQYF. CDR3 nucleotides: TGCGCCAGCAGCTTGGCCAGGGCTCTTAGCGAGCAGTACTTC. Full variable domain (missing parts from reference TRBV5-1 and TRBJ2-7): KAGVTQTPRYLIKTRGQQVTLSCSPISGHRSVSWYQQTPGQGLQFLFEYFSETQRNKGNFPGRFSGRQFSNSRSEMNVSTLELGDSALYLCASSLARALSEQYFGPGTRLTVT.

This clone was observed a single time. V usage is TRBV19 and J usage is TRBJ2-7; D possibly corresponds to TRBD2 (7 bases). With 6 bases removed from V and 2 bases from J, the gap between germline ends came to 14 bases. CDR3 length: 14 residues. Germline CDR1 reads LNHDA; CDR2 reads SQIVND (reference sequence). CDR3 loop: CASRGGVAAYEQYF. The CDR3 DNA reads as TGTGCCAGTAGAGGGGGGGTAGCAGCCTACGAGCAGTACTTC. The entire variable domain, with the rest obtained from reference TRBV19 and TRBJ2-7, is as follows: DGGITQSPKYLFRKEGQNVTLSCEQNLNHDAMYWYRQDPGQGLRLIYYSQIVNDFQKGDIAEGYSVSREKKESFPLTVTSAQKNPTAFYLCASRGGVAAYEQYFGPGTRLTVT.

Comment on this clone: Other DNA variants within this sample encode the same CDR3. This chain joins TRBV6-1 and TRBJ1-5; possibly TRBD1 for D (6 bases). The germline gives CDR1 MNHNS, CDR2 SASEGT. V was clipped by 3 bases and J by 1 base, with 13 bases between them. The CDR3 totals 16 residues. The CDR3 loop reads CASSDGTGFSNQPQHF. In DNA, the CDR3 is TGTGCCAGCAGTGACGGTACAGGGTTCAGCAATCAGCCCCAGCATTTT.

V is TRBV28 and J is TRBJ1-1; 7 positions match TRBD1. The V gene's germline CDR1 is MDHEN and CDR2 SYDVKM. The CDR3 is made up of 12 amino acids. The V segment lost 2 bases and the J segment 7 bases; nucleotides outside the gene matches: 1. The CDR3 coding sequence is TGTGCCAGCAGTTTAGGGGACAGTGAAGCTTTCTTT. This codes for CASSLGDSEAFF.

The gene calls are TRBV2 and TRBJ2-5; 9 bases agree with TRBD1. With V trimmed by 5 bases and J by 5 bases, 9 bases remained unmatched. Germline V gives CDR1 SNHLY, CDR2 FYNNEI. The CDR3 contains 15 residues. The CDR3 region has the DNA TGTGCCAGCAGTCTGACCGGGACAGGGAGTGAGACCCAGTACTTC. This translates into CASSLTGTGSETQYF.

V gene TRBV19 combines with J gene TRBJ2-2; tentative D call: TRBD1 (6 bases). V was pared by 7 bases and J by 4 bases, with 19 bases between. The germline V gene encodes CDR1 LNHDA and CDR2 SQIVND (reference sequence). The CDR3 sequence is 16 residues long. The CDR3 loop is CASTTGMVRATGELFF. In DNA, the CDR3 is TGTGCCAGTACCACAGGGATGGTGAGAGCCACCGGGGAGCTGTTTTTT. Together with reference TRBV19 and TRBJ2-2, the CDR3 gives the full variable domain: DGGITQSPKYLFRKEGQNVTLSCEQNLNHDAMYWYRQDPGQGLRLIYYSQIVNDFQKGDIAEGYSVSREKKESFPLTVTSAQKNPTAFYLCASTTGMVRATGELFFGEGSRLTVL.

The rearrangement uses TRBV20-1 and TRBJ1-1; a weak D match, TRBD1 (6 bases). Germline values: CDR1 DFQATT, CDR2 SNEGSKA (reference sequence). With 6 bases removed from V and 5 bases from J, the gap between germline ends came to 10 bases. The CDR3 sequence is 11 residues long. The CDR3 sequence: CSAEGGTEAFF. CDR3 bases: TGCAGTGCCGAGGGGGGGACTGAAGCTTTCTTT.

The rearrangement joins TRBV7-9 to TRBJ1-2; D is undetermined. CDR1 SEHNR and CDR2 FQNEAQ come from the germline V gene (reference sequence). V was clipped by 7 bases and J by 7 bases, with 10 bases between them. This CDR3 has 11 residues. CDR3 DNA: TGTGCCAGCACCCAAAGTAGTGGCTACACCTTC. Encoded protein: CASTQSSGYTF.

This clone was detected once. The chain has TRBV11-1 and TRBJ2-1; weak D call: TRBD2 (5 bases). Trimming cost V 8 bases and J 0 bases, with 11 bases left between them. There are 14 residues in the CDR3. Germline CDR1 reads SGHAT; CDR2 reads FQDESV (reference sequence). The CDR3: CASSRSGSYNEQFF. DNA of the CDR3: TGTGCCAGCTCGCGAAGCGGCTCCTACAATGAGCAGTTCTTC.

V and J are TRBV7-9 and TRBJ2-5; 9 nucleotides agree with TRBD1. The CDR3 has 16 amino acids. From germline, CDR1 is SEHNR and CDR2 FQNEAQ (reference sequence). Trimming cost V 5 bases and J 3 bases; bases outside gene matches: 10. The CDR3 coding sequence is TGTGCCAGCAGCGCCTCTGGGACAGGGCTAAAAGAGACCCAGTACTTC. This translates into CASSASGTGLKETQYF.

The chain links TRBV29-1 to TRBJ2-3; 12 bases align to TRBD1. V lost 4 bases and J lost 5; bases outside the gene matches: 4. Germline V gives CDR1 SQVTM, CDR2 ANQGSEA. The CDR3 runs 14 residues. CDR3 amino acids: CSVARDRGRDTQYF. CDR3 DNA sequence: TGCAGCGTTGCCCGGGACAGGGGGCGAGATACGCAGTATTTT.

The V call is TRBV3-1 (or the pseudogene TRBV3-2), the J call TRBJ2-1, with 9 bases matching TRBD2. This CDR3 is built from 16 residues. Germline loops: CDR1 LGHDT, CDR2 YNNKEL (reference sequence). V lost 2 bases and J lost 12; bases outside the gene matches: 14. The CDR3 DNA is TGTGCCAGCAGCCAACCCCGGGGCGGGAGGGCTGGTGGGCAGTTCTTC. Translated: CASSQPRGGRAGGQFF.

This clone was counted a single time. CDR3 sequence: CASSLRDRGPYNEQFF. For the CDR3, the DNA is TGTGCCAGCAGCTTAAGAGACAGGGGGCCATACAATGAGCAGTTCTTC. The V call is TRBV7-3, the J call TRBJ2-1; 10 nucleotides line up with TRBD1. The CDR3 extends over 16 amino acids. CDR1 SGHTA and CDR2 FQGTGA come from the germline V gene. After removal of 1 base from V and 4 bases from J, the junction contained 4 bases not matched to a gene. The full variable domain, with the rest looked up from reference TRBV7-3 and TRBJ2-1, is GAGVSQTPSNKVTEKGKYVELRCDPISGHTALYWYRQSLGQGPEFLIYFQGTGAADDSGLPNDRFFAVRPEGSVSTLKIQRTERGDSAVYLCASSLRDRGPYNEQFFGPGTRLTVL.

V and J are TRBV2 and TRBJ2-1, with 9 bases lining up with TRBD1. Unmatched junction bases numbered 5, after V lost 6 bases and J lost 5 bases. From germline, CDR1 is SNHLY and CDR2 FYNNEI. CDR3 length: 14 residues. The chain's CDR3 is CASRGGTGHNEQFF. The CDR3 nucleotides read TGTGCCAGCAGGGGGGGGACAGGGCACAATGAGCAGTTCTTC.

The chain combines TRBV7-3 with TRBJ2-7; TRBD1 matches at 7 bases. Losses at the gene ends were 6 bases for V and 7 bases for J; bases not matched to a gene: 12. Looked up from germline, CDR1 is SGHTA and CDR2 is FQGTGA. The CDR3 covers 14 residues. CDR3 sequence (DNA): TGTGCCAGCAGTCCGGGACAGCCAAATGGGGAGCAGTACTTC. It is translated as CASSPGQPNGEQYF.

The chain uses TRBV29-1 and TRBJ1-6; D might be TRBD1 (5 bases). V lost 6 bases and J 7 bases, leaving 16 bases between the germline ends. The CDR3 has 14 amino acids. The germline CDR1 and CDR2 sequences are SQVTM and ANQGSEA. The CDR3 is CSVSQGSRNSPLHF. CDR3 bases: TGCAGCGTATCTCAGGGATCAAGGAATTCACCCCTCCACTTT.

The chain is built from TRBV24-1 and TRBJ2-1, with D perhaps TRBD1 (6 bases). CDR1 KGHDR and CDR2 SFDVKD come from the germline V gene. V lost 4 bases to trimming and J lost 2 bases, with 8 bases between them. This CDR3 has 14 residues. CDR3 DNA sequence: TGTGCCACCAGTGAACAGGGCCCCTACAATGAGCAGTTCTTC. Translated: CATSEQGPYNEQFF.

The V gene is TRBV27, the J gene TRBJ1-1; 9 bases map to TRBD1. V shed 2 bases and J 1 base; nucleotides not matched to a gene: 2. The CDR3 runs to 15 residues. The germline V gene encodes CDR1 MNHEY and CDR2 SMNVEV (reference sequence). The CDR3 sequence is CASSLTGGGNTEAFF. The CDR3 DNA is TGTGCCAGCAGTTTAACAGGGGGCGGGAACACTGAAGCTTTCTTT.

CDR3 in amino acids: CASSFGDRADSPLHF. The CDR3 DNA is TGTGCCAGCAGCTTTGGGGACAGGGCTGATTCACCCCTCCACTTT. V is TRBV7-6 and J is TRBJ1-6; 9 positions agree with TRBD1. CDR3 length equals 15 residues. The J segment lost 8 bases and the V segment lost 3 bases, leaving 5 bases of the junction unmatched. Germline V gives CDR1 SGHVS, CDR2 FNYEAQ.

V is TRBV6-5 and J is TRBJ1-1; no firm D call. The CDR3 length is 15 residues. The V end was cut by 0 bases, the J end by 1 base, with 9 bases between. Germline CDR1 reads MNHEY; CDR2 reads SVGAGI. For the CDR3, the DNA is TGTGCCAGCAGTTACTCCGTACATGGGAACACTGAAGCTTTCTTT. It is translated as CASSYSVHGNTEAFF.

The chain links TRBV28 to TRBJ2-5, with 10 bases fitting TRBD2. Germline V CDR1 and CDR2: MDHEN, SYDVKM. With 5 bases clipped from V and 2 bases from J, the junction kept 8 bases outside the gene matches. CDR3 length: 16 residues. The CDR3 spells CASSRTSGPLQETQYF. The DNA of the CDR3 is TGTGCCAGCAGTCGGACTAGCGGACCTCTTCAAGAGACCCAGTACTTC.

Worth noting for this clone: In the same sample, other DNA sequences code for this CDR3. The chain uses TRBV10-1 and TRBJ2-5; 9 nucleotides agree with TRBD2. Trimming took 5 bases from V and 4 from J; bases not matched to a gene: 5. The CDR3 runs 14 residues. Per the germline V gene, CDR1 is WNHNN and CDR2 is SYGVQD (reference sequence). CDR3 amino acids: CASSSGRKGETQYF. As DNA, the CDR3 is TGCGCCAGCAGTAGCGGGAGGAAGGGAGAGACCCAGTACTTC.

The J gene is TRBJ1-5, the V gene TRBV6-2 or TRBV6-3; perhaps TRBD1 as D (6 bases). V shed 2 bases and J shed 7 bases, with 15 bases lying between them. CDR1 and CDR2 from the germline V gene are MNHEY and SVGEGT. The CDR3 has 15 amino acids. CDR3 sequence reads: CASSYAGTGQQPQHF. CDR3 in DNA: TGTGCCAGCAGTTACGCGGGCACAGGGCAACAGCCCCAGCATTTT.

The chain has TRBV19 and TRBJ2-6; 7 positions agree with TRBD1. Losses at the gene ends were 1 base for V and 10 bases for J; bases not matched to a gene: 7. Germline CDR1 reads LNHDA; CDR2 reads SQIVND (reference sequence). The CDR3 loop spans 15 amino acids. The CDR3 sequence: CASSIGQGSRNVLTF. CDR3 coding DNA: TGTGCCAGTAGTATAGGACAGGGTAGTAGGAACGTCCTGACTTTC.